This T cell receptor (beta chain) derives from a study of shared clonotypes between healthy human individuals. Generated by immunoSEQ multiplex PCR, the TCRdb table keeps only in-frame clones and is missing some. The sample shows millions of clones, around nine tenths of them seen only once. The CDR3 loop spans 14 amino acids. The ends were cut back, 4 bases at V and 0 bases at J, with 12 bases in the middle. Per the germline V gene, CDR1 is SQVTM and CDR2 is ANQGSEA. This clonotype was obtained from a man between 18 and 35 years old in good health. The chain links TRBV29-1 to TRBJ1-2; no clear D. Sequencing was performed on naive CD4+ T cells sorted from blood. Stated subset: CD45RA+ positively selected. This CDR3 is CSVASSGTNYGYTF. CDR3 bases: TGCAGCGTTGCATCAAGCGGGACTAACTATGGCTACACCTTC.